A single sample is the source of the 23 T cell receptor beta chains below, sequenced in a study of blood T cells in healthy people across ages. A second roughly 7 to 12 cycle PCR used barcoded and J-beta primers. TCRdb independently ran MiXCR on the 5' RACE reads; one entry per CDR3 protein. The sample yields 870,000 or so distinct CDR3 sequences, about 28% seen once. The material sequenced was blood. The receptor source for this set is a woman of 80 years or more in good health.

This clonotype was recorded many times. The CDR3 protein is CASSLDRGHGYTF. The DNA for the CDR3 is TGTGCCAGCAGTTTAGACAGGGGGCATGGCTACACCTTC. The chain couples TRBV12-3 or TRBV12-4 to TRBJ1-2; 9 bases are shared with TRBD1. This CDR3 has 13 residues. V trimming: 1 base; J trimming: 6 bases; junction bases outside the gene matches: 0.

The rearrangement uses TRBV5-1 and TRBJ2-7, with D possibly TRBD1 on 5 matching bases. This CDR3 comprises 14 residues. V dropped 1 base and J dropped 5 bases, with 13 bases sitting between them. CDR1 and CDR2 from the germline V gene are SGHRS and YFSETQ. The CDR3 sequence is CASSLSGISDEQYF. The CDR3 region has the DNA TGCGCCAGCAGCTTGTCAGGGATAAGTGACGAGCAGTACTTC. Drawing the rest from reference TRBV5-1 and TRBJ2-7, the complete variable domain is KAGVTQTPRYLIKTRGQQVTLSCSPISGHRSVSWYQQTPGQGLQFLFEYFSETQRNKGNFPGRFSGRQFSNSRSEMNVSTLELGDSALYLCASSLSGISDEQYFGPGTRLTVT.

On this clonotype itself: One end of the junction is discordant with germline, which a read error may explain. The genes are TRBV12-3 or TRBV12-4 and TRBJ2-3; unclear D gene. The CDR3 extends over 14 amino acids. CDR3 bases: TGTGCCAGCAGTTTAGGACCTAGTACAGATGCGCAGTATTTT. It translates to CASSLGPSTDAQYF.

The chain couples TRBV7-9 to TRBJ1-1, with D unclear. Deletions cut 2 bases from V and 3 bases from J, with 4 bases between. The CDR3 extends over 12 amino acids. CDR1 is SEHNR, CDR2 FQNEAQ, per germline (reference sequence). The CDR3 region has the DNA TGTGCCAGCAGCTTACAGGACACTGAAGCTTTCTTT. Encoded protein: CASSLQDTEAFF.

As for this clonotype: A much larger clone lies a single base off, so this may be a read error. V is TRBV7-2 and J is TRBJ1-6, with 9 bases that match TRBD1. The CDR3 spans 15 residues. Germline assignment: CDR1 SGHTA and CDR2 FQGNSA. CDR3 coding DNA: TGTGCCAGCAGCTTAGCGGGGACAGGGTCTTCACCCCGCCACTTT. Amino acid sequence: CASSLAGTGSSPRHF.

The sample holds many counts of this clonotype. The chain combines TRBV7-2 with TRBJ2-5; 8 bases are a match to TRBD1. J lost 5 bases, V lost 1 base, and 12 bases had no gene match. This CDR3 spans 17 amino acids. Germline loops: CDR1 SGHTA, CDR2 FQGNSA. The CDR3: CASSLDVNRGVWETQYF. The CDR3 DNA follows: TGTGCCAGCAGCTTAGACGTTAACAGGGGGGTGTGGGAGACCCAGTACTTC.

This clonotype has at least ten counts. V gene TRBV20-1 combines with J gene TRBJ2-6; D may be TRBD1 or TRBD2 (6 bases each). With 3 bases removed from V and 2 bases from J, the gap between germline ends came to 11 bases. There are 15 residues in the CDR3. Germline assignment: CDR1 DFQATT and CDR2 SNEGSKA (reference sequence). CDR3 nucleotide sequence: TGCAGTGCTAGTAAGGGGGGCCCTGGGGCCAACGTCCTGACTTTC. Its translation: CSASKGGPGANVLTF.

This sequence joins TRBV20-1 and TRBJ2-5; 7 bases are shared with TRBD2. The DNA end favors TRBJ2-7, so the J call may be wrong. This CDR3 region has 13 residues. Germline V gives CDR1 DFQATT, CDR2 SNEGSKA (reference sequence). DNA for the CDR3: TGCAGTGCTCCGATGCGGGGAGGGTACGAGCAGTACTTC. This translates into CSAPMRGGYEQYF.

A remark on this clonotype: A much larger clone is a single base away; this may be a read error. The rearrangement joins TRBV12-3 or TRBV12-4 to TRBJ2-7; D may match TRBD1 or TRBD2 (5 bases each). The CDR3 spans 12 residues. CDR3 in DNA: TGTGCCAGCAGCTGGGAGTGGGACGAGCTGTACTTC. Its translation: CASSWEWDELYF.

This clonotype was detected ten times or more. The J gene is TRBJ2-5, the V gene TRBV3-1; 12 nucleotides align to TRBD2. The germline V gene encodes CDR1 LGHDT and CDR2 YNNKEL (reference sequence). The CDR3 length is 15 residues. V was pared by 6 bases and J by 4 bases, with 6 bases of the junction left unmatched. The CDR3 protein is CASSQRTSGAETQYF. The DNA of the CDR3 is TGTGCCAGCAGTCAACGGACTAGCGGGGCAGAGACCCAGTACTTC.

This clonotype was detected ten times or more. This chain joins TRBV5-5 and TRBJ2-7; 8 nucleotides match TRBD2. Germline values: CDR1 SGHKS, CDR2 YYEKEE (reference sequence). With 4 bases clipped from V and 2 bases from J, the junction kept 11 bases outside the gene matches. This CDR3 is built from 16 residues. The DNA of the CDR3 is TGTGCCAGCAGCCCCAGGGCAGCGGGGGTTACCTACGAGCAGTACTTC. Protein sequence: CASSPRAAGVTYEQYF.

This clonotype was seen once. The chain has TRBV30 and TRBJ1-2; possible D gene TRBD1, 6 bases. From germline, CDR1 is GTSNPN and CDR2 SVGIG (reference sequence). The CDR3 runs 13 residues. The V end lost 2 bases, the J end lost 8 bases, and 15 bases lay between the germline ends. The CDR3 nucleotides are TGTGCCTGGAGTTCCACAGGGACTGGGGGCTACACCTTC. Amino acid sequence: CAWSSTGTGGYTF. The variable domain in full, with the rest retrieved from reference TRBV30 and TRBJ1-2, is SQTIHQWPATLVQPVGSPLSLECTVEGTSNPNLYWYRQAAGRGLQLLFYSVGIGQISSEVPQNLSASRPQDRQFILSSKKLLLSDSGFYLCAWSSTGTGGYTFGSGTRLTVV.

The CDR3 reads CASCVGRQNTEAFF. For the CDR3, the DNA is TGCGCCAGCTGTGTAGGGCGGCAGAACACTGAAGCTTTCTTT. The chain uses TRBV5-1 and TRBJ1-1; D is unclear. The CDR3 spans 14 residues. Germline V gene lookup returns CDR1 SGHRS and CDR2 YFSETQ. Trimming removed 7 bases from V and 1 base from J, with 14 bases in between.

This clonotype was counted between two and nine times. The rearrangement uses TRBV2 and TRBJ1-2; D is ambiguous. CDR1 and CDR2 (germline): SNHLY, FYNNEI. The CDR3 has 13 residues. V shed 6 bases and J shed 0 bases, with 8 bases lying between them. The CDR3 nucleotides read TGTGCCAGCAGGGACGGAACTAACTATGGCTACACCTTC. Amino acids: CASRDGTNYGYTF.

This clonotype has only a few counts. The chain links TRBV9 to TRBJ2-1; TRBD1 aligns across 7 bases. V shed 4 bases and J 2 bases; nucleotides not matched to a gene: 24. In germline, CDR1 is SGDLS, CDR2 YYNGEE. The CDR3 has 21 amino acids. Here the CDR3 DNA reads TGTGCCAGCAGCCCCAAGACCCTCCCAACGCCTCGACAGGGACCCTACAATGAGCAGTTCTTC. Its protein is CASSPKTLPTPRQGPYNEQFF.

This clonotype was seen repeatedly, ten times or more. The chain couples TRBV3-1 to TRBJ1-2, with D tentatively TRBD1 (5 bases). The germline gives CDR1 LGHDT, CDR2 YNNKEL (reference sequence). Trimming took off 4 bases at V and 4 bases at J, with 10 bases between the two ends. The length of the CDR3 is 13 residues. CDR3 loop: CASSLLGAYGYTF. The CDR3, as DNA: TGTGCCAGCAGCCTCCTTGGGGCCTATGGCTACACCTTC.

This clonotype was observed a handful of times. A much larger clonotype is one base distant, so this may be a read error. The chain couples TRBV5-6 to TRBJ2-3; 8 nucleotides align to TRBD1. Germline CDR1 and CDR2: SGHDT and YYEEEE. V shed 3 bases and J 4 bases; nucleotides not matched to a gene: 7. This CDR3 is built from 15 residues. CDR3 protein: CASSWAQGEADTQYF. DNA of the CDR3: TGTGCCAGCAGCTGGGCACAGGGGGAAGCAGATACGCAGTATTTT.

This clonotype has ten or more counts. The J gene is TRBJ1-2, the V gene TRBV7-9, with 12 bases that match TRBD1. There are 16 residues in the CDR3. With 5 bases clipped from V and 6 bases from J, the junction kept 10 bases outside the gene matches. CDR1 is SEHNR, CDR2 FQNEAQ, per germline (reference sequence). The DNA for the CDR3 is TGTGCCAGCAGCCAATCCGGGACAGGGGGCGCAAATGGCTACACCTTC. It codes for CASSQSGTGGANGYTF.

The chain couples TRBV3-1 to TRBJ2-1; the match to TRBD2 covers 7 bases. Near its end, the DNA agrees better with TRBJ2-7, so the J call may be wrong. Germline CDR1 is LGHDT and CDR2 is YNNKEL (reference sequence). This CDR3 comprises 14 residues. The CDR3, as DNA: TGTGCCAGCAGCCTGAGCGGGGTCTACAATGAGCAGTACTTC. This sequence encodes CASSLSGVYNEQYF.

V is TRBV7-2 and J is TRBJ2-1, with a tentative D call TRBD2 (6 bases). V was cut by 1 base and J by 9 bases, with 13 bases left in between. Germline V gene sequence: CDR1 SGHTA, CDR2 FQGNSA. This CDR3 comprises 14 residues. CDR3 sequence reads: CASSLGLGGVEQFF. CDR3 DNA: TGTGCCAGCAGCTTAGGACTAGGAGGGGTTGAGCAGTTCTTC.

The chain uses TRBV7-8 and TRBJ2-1; 9 nucleotides line up with TRBD2. The V and J ends lost 5 bases and 1 base, in that order; junction bases with no gene match: 6. The germline V gene has CDR1 SGHVS and CDR2 FQNEAQ. The CDR3 contains 16 residues. The CDR3 DNA reads TGTGCCAGCAGCGCCCCTCTAGCGGGGTCCTACAATGAGCAGTTCTTC. The encoded protein is CASSAPLAGSYNEQFF.

Notes on this clonotype: A read error may account for a junction end that differs from germline. CDR3 residues: CASSFVRADAQYF. The DNA of the CDR3 is TGTGCCAGCAGTTTTGTTAGGGCAGATGCGCAGTATTTT. This chain connects TRBV12-3 or TRBV12-4 to TRBJ2-3, with D hard to call. The CDR3 runs 13 residues.

This clonotype was counted many times. V usage is TRBV20-1 and J usage is TRBJ2-7; perhaps TRBD1 as D (6 bases). Trimming left V 3 bases short and J 6 bases short, with 24 bases between. Germline lookup yields CDR1 DFQATT and CDR2 SNEGSKA (reference sequence). The CDR3 runs 16 residues. The CDR3 is CSASQGRGGLSAEQYF. The DNA for the CDR3 is TGCAGTGCTAGTCAGGGGCGAGGGGGATTATCTGCCGAGCAGTACTTC.